A selection of T cell receptor beta chains follows, all from one sample in a study of patients and donors after allogeneic stem cell transplantation. TCRdb called the RT-PCR reads again in MiXCR, with one record for every CDR3 protein. The sample lists some 880,000 distinct CDR3 sequences; roughly 18% were seen once. The sample taken for sequencing was blood, either unsorted or a sorted T cell fraction (not recorded which). Receptor source: a human donor who was either an allogeneic HSCT recipient or a stem cell or donor lymphocyte infusion donor (not recorded which). It is not recorded whose cells these are; they may come from a transplant donor. The CDR3 runs from the conserved cysteine through the conserved F or W. D genes are given only for firm matches. For some rows the clone size is stated as once, few or many, or as a class when expanded; others skip it.

DNA: TGTGCCAGTGCGGTGGGGTACTCTGAAGCTTTCTTT; CDR3: CASAVGYSEAFF; size: few; D: -; J: TRBJ1-1; V: TRBV6-6
DNA: TGTGCCAGCGGGCGGCACAATGAGCAGTTCTTC; CDR3: CASGRHNEQFF; size: -; D: -; J: TRBJ2-1; V: TRBV27
DNA: TGTGCCAGCAGTCCTACTAGAGGAGAGACCCAGTACTTC; CDR3: CASSPTRGETQYF; size: many; D: -; J: TRBJ2-5; V: TRBV12-3/TRBV12-4
DNA: TGCGCCAGCAGCTCCAGAGCGGGAGCTGGGACAGATACGCAGTATTTT; CDR3: CASSSRAGAGTDTQYF; size: many; D: TRBD2; J: TRBJ2-3; V: TRBV5-1
DNA: TGTGCCAGCGGCGGGGTAGGCGGCACCGGGGAGCTGTTTTTT; CDR3: CASGGVGGTGELFF; size: -; D: -; J: TRBJ2-2; V: TRBV27
DNA: TGTGCCAGCAGCCAAGTAGGTTACAGGTCTGAAGCTTTCTTT; CDR3: CASSQVGYRSEAFF; size: -; D: -; J: TRBJ1-1; V: TRBV3-1
DNA: TGCAGCCTTGAGGTCTACAATGAGCAGTTCTTC; CDR3: CSLEVYNEQFF; size: many; D: -; J: TRBJ2-1; V: TRBV29-1
DNA: TGTGCCAGCACCCGGCGGGTCGGGGAGGGCAATCAGCCCCAGCATTTT; CDR3: CASTRRVGEGNQPQHF; size: few; D: -; J: TRBJ1-5; V: TRBV12-3/TRBV12-4
DNA: TGTGCCAGCAGCTTAGGACAGGGACTAGATAATTCACCCCTCCACTTT; CDR3: CASSLGQGLDNSPLHF; size: -; D: TRBD1; J: TRBJ1-6; V: TRBV7-9
DNA: TGTGCCAGCTGCCTGGGGGGACAGCGGTCCTACGAGCAGTACTTC; CDR3: CASCLGGQRSYEQYF; size: -; D: -; J: TRBJ2-7; V: TRBV6-1
DNA: TGTGCCAGCTCACAGAATGGGGTCGAGAACACTGAAGCTTTCTTT; CDR3: CASSQNGVENTEAFF; size: -; D: -; J: TRBJ1-1; V: TRBV18
DNA: TGCAGTGCTCGCTCGGGACAGGGGGTCTACAATGAGCAGTTCTTC; CDR3: CSARSGQGVYNEQFF; size: -; D: TRBD1; J: TRBJ2-1; V: TRBV20-1
DNA: TGCGCCAGGGATAGACAGACAGGGGGAGAACCTTTAAACACTGAAGCTTTCTTT; CDR3: CARDRQTGGEPLNTEAFF; size: many; D: TRBD1; J: TRBJ1-1; V: TRBV5-1
DNA: TGTGCCAGCAGTTTAAGGACAGGGGGCAACTCTGAAGCTTTCTTT; CDR3: CASSLRTGGNSEAFF; size: -; D: TRBD1; J: TRBJ1-1; V: TRBV12-3/TRBV12-4
DNA: TGTGCCAGCAGCTTTACAGGGGCGAGGAACACCGGGGAGCTGTTTTTT; CDR3: CASSFTGARNTGELFF; size: few; D: TRBD1; J: TRBJ2-2; V: TRBV7-6
DNA: TGTGCCAGCAGACTCCACAAAATCTATGGCTACACCTTC; CDR3: CASRLHKIYGYTF; size: few; D: -; J: TRBJ1-2; V: TRBV6-1
DNA: TGTGCCAGCAGCTTAGATCCGGGACAGGGCGTGGAAGCAGCTTTCTTT; CDR3: CASSLDPGQGVEAAFF; size: -; D: TRBD1; J: TRBJ1-1; V: TRBV7-6
DNA: TGCAGTGCTAGCTACACAGATACGCAGTATTTT; CDR3: CSASYTDTQYF; size: few; D: -; J: TRBJ2-3; V: TRBV20-1
DNA: TGTGCCAGCAGTGAAGCGCTCGGTAGTTACAGGGGCGTCCACTTC; CDR3: CASSEALGSYRGVHF; size: -; D: TRBD1; J: TRBJ2-4; V: TRBV2
DNA: TGTGCCACCAGTGCCTCAGGACGGAGCTCCTACAATGAGCAGTTCTTC; CDR3: CATSASGRSSYNEQFF; size: -; D: -; J: TRBJ2-1; V: TRBV24-1
DNA: TGTGCCAGCAGTTACGGAGCGGGTGGGGAGACCCAGTACTTC; CDR3: CASSYGAGGETQYF; size: many; D: -; J: TRBJ2-5; V: TRBV6-5
DNA: TGCGCCAGCAGCCAAGGCACAGGGGGCGAGACCCAGTACTTC; CDR3: CASSQGTGGETQYF; size: many; D: TRBD1; J: TRBJ2-5; V: TRBV4-1
DNA: TGTGCCAGCAGCCGCAAAAAGGGGGGGAGTACTGAAGCTTTCTTT; CDR3: CASSRKKGGSTEAFF; size: -; D: -; J: TRBJ1-1; V: TRBV27
DNA: TGTGCCAGCAGCTTAGAGGTATCGAACACTGAAGCTTTCTTT; CDR3: CASSLEVSNTEAFF; size: few; D: -; J: TRBJ1-1; V: TRBV7-9
DNA: TGTGCCAGCAGCCAAGATCCCCCCGGGACCCCCTTTGATGAGCAGTTCTTC; CDR3: CASSQDPPGTPFDEQFF; size: -; D: -; J: TRBJ2-1; V: TRBV4-2
DNA: TGTGCCAGCAGCGTAGTATCGGGGAGCCAAGCAACTAATGAAAAACTGTTTTTT; CDR3: CASSVVSGSQATNEKLFF; size: few; D: -; J: TRBJ1-4; V: TRBV9
DNA: TGCGCCAGCACTGGGGAGACCCCGTCCCTTGACGAGCAGTACTTC; CDR3: CASTGETPSLDEQYF; size: -; D: -; J: TRBJ2-7; V: TRBV5-1
DNA: TGTGCCAGCTCACCACTAGGTATCGGGACAGAGGGTTCACCCCTCCACTTT; CDR3: CASSPLGIGTEGSPLHF; size: few; D: TRBD1; J: TRBJ1-6; V: TRBV18
DNA: TGTGCCAGCAGAAAGTCAGGGGGACGGCAGCCCCAGCATTTT; CDR3: CASRKSGGRQPQHF; size: -; D: TRBD1; J: TRBJ1-5; V: TRBV12-3/TRBV12-4
DNA: TGCAGCGTTGAGGGACAGAGCTCCTACAATGAGCAGTTCTTC; CDR3: CSVEGQSSYNEQFF; size: -; D: TRBD1; J: TRBJ2-1; V: TRBV29-1
DNA: TGCGCCAGCAGCCTGACAGGGTTCAAAGATGAGCAGTTCTTC; CDR3: CASSLTGFKDEQFF; size: -; D: TRBD1; J: TRBJ2-1; V: TRBV5-1
DNA: TGCGCCAGCAGCCAAGATAGGACATCGAACACCGGGGAGCTGTTTTTT; CDR3: CASSQDRTSNTGELFF; size: many; D: -; J: TRBJ2-2; V: TRBV4-3
DNA: TGTGCCAGCAGTTCTAATACAGGGGTCGTCATCGTCTACAATGAGCAGTTCTTC; CDR3: CASSSNTGVVIVYNEQFF; size: -; D: TRBD1; J: TRBJ2-1; V: TRBV12-3/TRBV12-4
DNA: TGTGCCACCAGCGGTGGAACTCAGGGGGCGAACTATGGCTACACCTTC; CDR3: CATSGGTQGANYGYTF; size: few; D: TRBD1; J: TRBJ1-2; V: TRBV24-1
DNA: TGTGCCAGCAGCTTAAACCTGGGACACGGTTTGGAGACCCAGTACTTC; CDR3: CASSLNLGHGLETQYF; size: few; D: -; J: TRBJ2-5; V: TRBV7-6
DNA: TGCGCCAGCAGCTCTTTAAGTTCGGGTGGCGATGAGCAGTTCTTC; CDR3: CASSSLSSGGDEQFF; size: few; D: -; J: TRBJ2-1; V: TRBV5-1
DNA: TGTGCCAGTAACCCGGAGGCGAACACCGGGGAGCTGTTTTTT; CDR3: CASNPEANTGELFF; size: -; D: -; J: TRBJ2-2; V: TRBV19
DNA: TGTGCCAGCAACGTCGGGACAACTCGCACTGAAGCTTTCTTT; CDR3: CASNVGTTRTEAFF; size: -; D: -; J: TRBJ1-1; V: TRBV12-3/TRBV12-4
DNA: TGTGCCAGCAGTTTGGTGGACAGGGCGAATTCACCCCTCCACTTT; CDR3: CASSLVDRANSPLHF; size: many; D: TRBD1; J: TRBJ1-6; V: TRBV12-3/TRBV12-4
DNA: TGCGCCAGCAGCTTGGAGCGGATCACTGAAGCTTTCTTT; CDR3: CASSLERITEAFF; size: few; D: -; J: TRBJ1-1; V: TRBV5-1
DNA: TGCAGTGCTAGAGCTACGGGTGGACCCGGGGAGCTGTTTTTT; CDR3: CSARATGGPGELFF; size: -; D: -; J: TRBJ2-2; V: TRBV20-1
DNA: TGTGCCAGTAGATTGGACGAGTACTCCCGCTCTGGAAACACCATATATTTT; CDR3: CASRLDEYSRSGNTIYF; size: few; D: -; J: TRBJ1-3; V: TRBV19
DNA: TGTGCCAGCAGCTTATTGGCGGGGGGATCCCAAGAGACCCAGTACTTC; CDR3: CASSLLAGGSQETQYF; size: few; D: TRBD2; J: TRBJ2-5; V: TRBV13
DNA: TGCAGTGCCAGGACAGGGGGAGATGGCTACACCTTC; CDR3: CSARTGGDGYTF; size: few; D: TRBD1; J: TRBJ1-2; V: TRBV20-1
DNA: TGCAGTGCTAGTGGGTCTAGCGGACTATCGAGCTCCTACAATGAGCAGTTCTTC; CDR3: CSASGSSGLSSSYNEQFF; size: -; D: TRBD2; J: TRBJ2-1; V: TRBV20-1
DNA: TGTGCCAGCAGCCCGGGACTAGCGGGGGTGACCCAGTACTTC; CDR3: CASSPGLAGVTQYF; size: -; D: TRBD2; J: TRBJ2-5; V: TRBV4-2
DNA: TGTGCCTCACAACCGGGACAGGGGGCGCTTGAGCAGTACTTC; CDR3: CASQPGQGALEQYF; size: -; D: TRBD1; J: TRBJ2-7; V: TRBV19
DNA: TGTGCCAGCAGTGAACACGCGACAGGGGGGGAAAAACTGTTTTTT; CDR3: CASSEHATGGEKLFF; size: few; D: TRBD1; J: TRBJ1-4; V: TRBV25-1
DNA: TGTGCCACCAGCAGTGAGACATTTTCCACCTACGAGCAGTACTTC; CDR3: CATSSETFSTYEQYF; size: -; D: -; J: TRBJ2-7; V: TRBV15
DNA: TGCAGCGTTCACGCCGGGAGAATCCAGCGAGGCTACACCTTC; CDR3: CSVHAGRIQRGYTF; size: few; D: -; J: TRBJ1-2; V: TRBV29-1
DNA: TGCAGTGCTGCCGACAGGGCTGGAAACACCATATATTTT; CDR3: CSAADRAGNTIYF; size: few; D: TRBD1; J: TRBJ1-3; V: TRBV20-1
DNA: TGCGCCAGCAGCCATCCGTTTGGTGAGCAGTTCTTC; CDR3: CASSHPFGEQFF; size: -; D: -; J: TRBJ2-1; V: TRBV4-1
DNA: TGCGCCAGCAGCTTAACTACTCCCGGGGGAAGAGAGACCCAGTACTTC; CDR3: CASSLTTPGGRETQYF; size: few; D: -; J: TRBJ2-5; V: TRBV5-1